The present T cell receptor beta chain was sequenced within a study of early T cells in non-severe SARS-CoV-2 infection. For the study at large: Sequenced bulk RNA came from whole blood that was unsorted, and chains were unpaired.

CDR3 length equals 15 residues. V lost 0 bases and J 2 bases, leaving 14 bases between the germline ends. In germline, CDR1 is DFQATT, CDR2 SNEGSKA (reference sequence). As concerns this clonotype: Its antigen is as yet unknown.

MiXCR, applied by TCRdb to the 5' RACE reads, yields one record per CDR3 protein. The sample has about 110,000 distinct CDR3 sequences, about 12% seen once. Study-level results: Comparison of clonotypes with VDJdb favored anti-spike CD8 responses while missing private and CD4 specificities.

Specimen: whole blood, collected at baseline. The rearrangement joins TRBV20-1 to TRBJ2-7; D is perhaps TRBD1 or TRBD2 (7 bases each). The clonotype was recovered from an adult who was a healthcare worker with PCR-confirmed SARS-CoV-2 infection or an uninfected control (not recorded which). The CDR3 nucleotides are TGCAGTGCTAGAGATTTTGCAGGGGGGGCCTACGAGCAGTACTTC. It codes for CSARDFAGGAYEQYF.